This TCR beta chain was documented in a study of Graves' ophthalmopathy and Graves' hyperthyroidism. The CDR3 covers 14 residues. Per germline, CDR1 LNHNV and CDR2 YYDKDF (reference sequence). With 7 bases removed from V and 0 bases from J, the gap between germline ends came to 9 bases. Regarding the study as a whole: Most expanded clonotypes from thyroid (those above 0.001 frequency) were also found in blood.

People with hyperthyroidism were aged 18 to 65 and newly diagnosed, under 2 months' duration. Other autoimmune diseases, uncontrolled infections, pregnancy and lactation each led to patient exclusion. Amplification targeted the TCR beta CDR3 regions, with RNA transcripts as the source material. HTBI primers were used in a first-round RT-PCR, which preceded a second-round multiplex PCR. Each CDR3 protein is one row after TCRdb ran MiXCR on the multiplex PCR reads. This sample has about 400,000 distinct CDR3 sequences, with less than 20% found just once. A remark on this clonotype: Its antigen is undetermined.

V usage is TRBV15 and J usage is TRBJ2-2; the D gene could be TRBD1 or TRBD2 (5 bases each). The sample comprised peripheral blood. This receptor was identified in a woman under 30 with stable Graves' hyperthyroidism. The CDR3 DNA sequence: TGTGCCACCACTACGGGGCCGAACACCGGGGAGCTGTTTTTT. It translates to CATTTGPNTGELFF.